Below, one T cell receptor beta chain is given with its context. Its antigen is still unknown. The data derive from a study of T cells expressing NK-cell markers. TCRdb derives one entry per CDR3 protein from the 5' RACE reads, leaving out DNA. The table lists over 100,000 distinct CDR3 sequences. Study conclusions and caveats: Whether expanded NKG2C+ T cell clones were HCMV-specific remained unclear.

Sample: blood T cells: a sorted CD56 or NKG2C T cell subset, CD4+ or CD8+ T cells, or bulk PBMC T cells (not recorded which). The sequence was collected from a woman aged 18 to 69 in good health.

CDR3 sequence: CASSLVPGASNNYGYTF. The chain couples TRBV11-2 to TRBJ1-2; no DNA is available, so the TRBD1 call from TCRdb remains unchecked. Germline V gene data show CDR1 as SGHAT and CDR2 as FQNNGV. The CDR3 spans 17 residues. Full variable domain (rest looked up from reference TRBV11-2 and TRBJ1-2): EAGVAQSPRYKIIEKRQSVAFWCNPISGHATLYWYQQILGQGPKLLIQFQNNGVVDDSQLPKDRFSAERLKGVDSTLKIQPAKLEDSAVYLCASSLVPGASNNYGYTFGSGTRLTVV.